The 20 T cell receptor beta chains given below trace back to one sample, sequenced in a study of cytomegalovirus exposure and HLA in healthy donors. Primers: 60 Vbeta forward and 13 Jbeta reverse. Here immunoSEQ multiplex PCR was the method, and the copy in TCRdb shows in-frame clones only, minus some. The table lists about 160,000 clones, about three quarters of them singletons. Source material: PBMCs. These receptors all come from a woman in her 40s in good health and CMV-seropositive.

For the CDR3, the DNA is TGTGCCAGCAGTTTCGGCCTAGCGGGAGTCGGCGAGCAGTACTTC. This sequence encodes CASSFGLAGVGEQYF. The V and J genes are TRBV27 and TRBJ2-7, with TRBD2 matching 10 bases. The J segment lost 6 bases and the V segment lost 3 bases, leaving 8 bases of the junction unmatched. The CDR3 has 15 residues. Germline CDR1 and CDR2: MNHEY and SMNVEV (reference sequence).

The V and J genes are TRBV19 and TRBJ1-5; a possible D gene is TRBD1 (5 bases). V shed 4 bases and J shed 4 bases, with 8 bases lying between them. CDR3 length: 13 residues. CDR1 is LNHDA, CDR2 SQIVND, per germline (reference sequence). CDR3 sequence reads: CASSTQVNQPQHF. The CDR3 coding sequence is TGTGCCAGTAGTACACAGGTTAATCAGCCCCAGCATTTT.

This clone occurred once. The chain recombines TRBV5-8 with TRBJ2-2; 11 nucleotides line up with TRBD2. Trimming removed 4 bases from V and 0 bases from J; junction bases left unmatched: 5. The germline V gene encodes CDR1 SGHTS and CDR2 YDEGEE. CDR3 length: 17 amino acids. Here the CDR3 reads CASSPGLAGSNTGELFF. The DNA for the CDR3 is TGTGCCAGCAGCCCAGGACTAGCGGGTTCGAACACCGGGGAGCTGTTTTTT.

V usage is TRBV19 and J usage is TRBJ1-6; 8 nucleotides match TRBD1. CDR1 and CDR2 (germline): LNHDA, SQIVND (reference sequence). Losses at the gene ends were 7 bases for V and 8 bases for J; bases not matched to a gene: 16. This CDR3 is 17 amino acids long. The CDR3 loop reads CASTRTPPGQVDSPLHF. The CDR3, as DNA: TGTGCCAGTACCCGAACCCCACCGGGACAGGTGGATTCACCCCTCCACTTT.

The chain is built from TRBV11-3 and TRBJ1-2, with D maybe TRBD1 (6 bases). In germline, CDR1 is SGHNT, CDR2 YENEEA. With 1 base removed from V and 6 bases from J, the gap between germline ends came to 9 bases. There are 13 residues in the CDR3. The CDR3 nucleotides are TGTGCCAGCAGCTTAGGAAACAGGGATGGCTACACCTTC. Translating it yields CASSLGNRDGYTF.

The chain combines TRBV7-9 with TRBJ2-3, with D perhaps matching TRBD2 (5 bases). The CDR3 spans 13 residues. Trimming cost V 3 bases and J 1 base, with 5 bases left between them. CDR1 SEHNR and CDR2 FQNEAQ come from the germline V gene (reference sequence). The CDR3 sequence: CASSLEGTDTQYF. CDR3 DNA sequence: TGTGCCAGCAGCTTGGAGGGCACAGATACGCAGTATTTT. Full variable domain (remainder filled in from reference TRBV7-9 and TRBJ2-3): DTGVSQNPRHKITKRGQNVTFRCDPISEHNRLYWYRQTLGQGPEFLTYFQNEAQLEKSRLLSDRFSAERPKGSFSTLEIQRTEQGDSAMYLCASSLEGTDTQYFGPGTRLTVL.

The gene calls are TRBV25-1 and TRBJ2-5, with 12 nucleotides matching TRBD1. V dropped 3 bases and J dropped 5; count of bases not matched to a gene: 7. This CDR3 region has 16 residues. CDR1 and CDR2 from the germline V gene are MGHDK and SYGVNS. This CDR3 reads CASSDQGQGAAETQYF. Written as DNA, the CDR3 is TGTGCCAGCAGTGACCAGGGACAGGGGGCGGCGGAGACCCAGTACTTC.

The V gene is TRBV14, the J gene TRBJ2-7, with 8 bases identical to TRBD1. Germline CDR1 reads SGHDN; CDR2 reads FVKESK. This CDR3 contains 13 residues. Trimming at V came to 8 bases and at J to 0 bases, leaving 3 bases not matched to a gene. CDR3 in DNA: TGTGCCAGCCGGGACAGGAGCTCCTACGAGCAGTACTTC. Its protein product is CASRDRSSYEQYF.

The chain carries TRBV7-2 and TRBJ2-3; TRBD1 matches 8 bases. Germline CDR1 SGHTA, CDR2 FQGNSA. There are 15 residues in the CDR3. The J segment lost 1 base and the V segment lost 2 bases, leaving 2 bases of the junction unmatched. The CDR3 nucleotides are TGTGCCAGCAGCTTACAGGGGGCGGGCACAGATACGCAGTATTTT. This codes for CASSLQGAGTDTQYF.

The chain has TRBV5-4 and TRBJ1-1, with 8 bases lining up with TRBD1. Per the germline V gene, CDR1 is SGHNT and CDR2 is YYREEE (reference sequence). V lost 4 bases and J lost 1; bases outside the gene matches: 3. This CDR3 has 14 residues. The CDR3 bases are TGTGCCAGCAGCCCGGGACAGGCGAACACTGAAGCTTTCTTT. This sequence encodes CASSPGQANTEAFF.

This clone showed up just a few times. The rearrangement joins TRBV6-1 to TRBJ2-7; 7 bases agree with TRBD1. Trimming removed 3 bases from V and 2 bases from J; junction bases left unmatched: 7. The length of the CDR3 is 15 residues. The germline V gene has CDR1 MNHNS and CDR2 SASEGT. The CDR3 spells CASSEGTDSTYEQYF. The CDR3 DNA sequence: TGTGCCAGCAGTGAGGGGACAGATTCGACCTACGAGCAGTACTTC.

CDR3 in amino acids: CASSYSTSGSNEQFF. Here the CDR3 DNA reads TGTGCCAGCAGTTACTCGACTAGCGGGAGTAATGAGCAGTTCTTC. This rearrangement joins TRBV6-5 to TRBJ2-1; 12 bases line up with TRBD2. The V gene's germline CDR1 is MNHEY and CDR2 SVGAGI. The CDR3 consists of 15 residues. The junction had 1 base not matched to a gene; V was cut back by 0 bases and J by 7 bases.

V gene TRBV5-1 combines with J gene TRBJ2-1; the match to TRBD2 covers 11 bases. The junction had 1 base not matched to a gene; V was cut back by 2 bases and J by 3 bases. The CDR3 consists of 15 residues. Germline loops: CDR1 SGHRS, CDR2 YFSETQ. The CDR3 reads CASSLTSGGYNEQFF. CDR3 DNA: TGCGCCAGCAGCTTAACTAGCGGGGGCTACAATGAGCAGTTCTTC.

This clone was picked up one time. The rearrangement uses TRBV7-8 and TRBJ2-3; D unclear. The CDR3 has 10 amino acids. The germline V gene encodes CDR1 SGHVS and CDR2 FQNEAQ. V shed 10 bases and J shed 5 bases, with 7 bases lying between them. CDR3 in amino acids: CATARDTQYF. CDR3 coding DNA: TGTGCCACCGCGCGAGATACGCAGTATTTT.

This clone was seen only a few times. The chain has TRBV19 and TRBJ2-7, with TRBD1 matching over 8 bases. The CDR3 runs to 15 residues. Germline V gene sequence: CDR1 LNHDA, CDR2 SQIVND (reference sequence). With 5 bases clipped from V and 5 bases from J, the junction kept 11 bases outside the gene matches. DNA of the CDR3: TGTGCCAGTAGTGCCCAGGGGGCGCGGTACGACGAGCAGTACTTC. Its translation: CASSAQGARYDEQYF. Filled out from reference TRBV19 and TRBJ2-7, the complete variable domain reads DGGITQSPKYLFRKEGQNVTLSCEQNLNHDAMYWYRQDPGQGLRLIYYSQIVNDFQKGDIAEGYSVSREKKESFPLTVTSAQKNPTAFYLCASSAQGARYDEQYFGPGTRLTVT.

V gene TRBV7-2 combines with J gene TRBJ2-5; D not certain. From germline, CDR1 is SGHTA and CDR2 FQGNSA. This CDR3 spans 14 amino acids. V lost 1 base and J lost 1, with 7 bases in between. The CDR3 is CASSLGGSQETQYF. CDR3 nucleotides: TGTGCCAGCAGCTTAGGTGGCAGCCAAGAGACCCAGTACTTC.

The V gene is TRBV19, the J gene TRBJ2-2; possibly TRBD1 for D (6 bases). This CDR3 has 16 amino acids. V dropped 6 bases and J dropped 6 bases, with 20 bases sitting between them. Per germline, CDR1 LNHDA and CDR2 SQIVND (reference sequence). In nucleotides, the CDR3 is TGTGCCAGTAGCAATCCGGGACAAGATGTCGCCGGGGAGCTGTTTTTT. This codes for CASSNPGQDVAGELFF.

This clone has only one observation. This sequence joins TRBV29-1 and TRBJ2-1, with a tentative D call TRBD1 (6 bases). V lost 3 bases and J lost 0, with 12 bases in between. The CDR3 is 15 residues long. Looked up from germline, CDR1 is SQVTM and CDR2 is ANQGSEA. The CDR3 DNA follows: TGCAGCGTTGAGAACAGGGCGCGCTCCTACAATGAGCAGTTCTTC. This gives the protein CSVENRARSYNEQFF.

The V and J genes are TRBV19 and TRBJ2-5, with D maybe TRBD2 (6 bases). This CDR3 is built from 16 residues. V was shortened by 6 bases and J by 5 bases, with 22 bases between the two germline ends. The V gene's germline CDR1 is LNHDA and CDR2 SQIVND (reference sequence). CDR3 residues: CASRDIGTGVGETQYF. CDR3 in DNA: TGTGCCAGTAGGGATATAGGAACGGGAGTTGGGGAGACCCAGTACTTC.

The rearrangement uses TRBV29-1 and TRBJ2-7, with 10 positions matching TRBD1. Per germline, CDR1 SQVTM and CDR2 ANQGSEA. Trimming removed 1 base from V and 2 bases from J; junction bases left unmatched: 20. The CDR3 has 20 amino acids. The CDR3 here is CSVEVEYSGTGEVSPYEQYF. Here the CDR3 DNA reads TGCAGCGTTGAAGTAGAATACAGCGGGACAGGGGAGGTGAGTCCCTACGAGCAGTACTTC.